Presented here are 7 T cell receptor beta chains from one specimen sequenced in a study of blood T cell repertoires in COVID-19. Sequencing was performed with immunoSEQ multiplex PCR; in TCRdb, only in-frame clones are kept and a portion is missing. The sample lists approximately 160,000 clones; roughly 84% were seen once. Source material: peripheral blood. These receptors were taken from a woman in her sixties with COVID-19, enrolled during active disease.

The chain recombines TRBV3-1 (or the pseudogene TRBV3-2) with TRBJ1-2; unclear D gene. The CDR3 is 14 residues long. The V end lost 3 bases, the J end lost 5 bases, and 13 bases lay between the germline ends. CDR1 and CDR2 (germline): LGHDT, YNNKEL (reference sequence). The CDR3 DNA reads as TGTGCCAGCAGCCATGTAACGGGAGCGTATGGCTACACCTTC. Amino acids: CASSHVTGAYGYTF.

This chain connects TRBV5-6 to TRBJ1-4; 9 bases line up with TRBD1. V lost 4 bases and J lost 9; bases outside the gene matches: 10. The CDR3 is 15 residues long. Per the germline V gene, CDR1 is SGHDT and CDR2 is YYEEEE. This CDR3 reads CASSLRGTGRKKLFF. CDR3 bases: TGTGCCAGCAGCCTTCGGGGGACAGGGAGGAAAAAACTGTTTTTT. The full variable domain, with the rest looked up from reference TRBV5-6 and TRBJ1-4, is DAGVTQSPTHLIKTRGQQVTLRCSPKSGHDTVSWYQQALGQGPQFIFQYYEEEERQRGNFPDRFSGHQFPNYSSELNVNALLLGDSALYLCASSLRGTGRKKLFFGSGTQLSVL.

V is TRBV9 and J is TRBJ2-5, with TRBD1 as a possible D gene (6 bases). The CDR3 loop spans 16 amino acids. CDR1 is SGDLS, CDR2 YYNGEE, per germline. Trimming pared 0 bases from V and 1 base from J, leaving 13 bases between. The CDR3 sequence is CASSVAGGRAQETQYF. The CDR3 DNA reads as TGTGCCAGCAGCGTAGCTGGGGGCAGGGCCCAAGAGACCCAGTACTTC.

The chain combines TRBV18 with TRBJ2-2, with D uncertain. V lost 4 bases and J 5 bases, leaving 5 bases between the germline ends. Germline V lookup: CDR1 KGHSH, CDR2 LQKENI. The CDR3 is made up of 12 amino acids. Written as DNA, the CDR3 is TGTGCCAGCTCACATTCGACCGGGGAGCTGTTTTTT. This sequence encodes CASSHSTGELFF.

This chain joins TRBV15 and TRBJ1-4; D may be TRBD1 (6 bases). Trimming pared 5 bases from V and 6 bases from J, leaving 13 bases between. Germline values: CDR1 LNHNV, CDR2 YYDKDF (reference sequence). The CDR3 is made up of 14 amino acids. CDR3 sequence: CATSEGVRDEKLFF. CDR3 DNA: TGTGCCACCAGCGAGGGGGTACGGGATGAAAAACTGTTTTTT.

The V gene is TRBV7-9, the J gene TRBJ2-1, with TRBD2 matching over 8 bases. The CDR3 is 17 amino acids. Losses at the gene ends were 1 base for V and 7 bases for J; bases not matched to a gene: 12. CDR1 and CDR2 (germline): SEHNR, FQNEAQ (reference sequence). This CDR3 is CASSLGESSGVGNEQFF. In DNA form, the CDR3 reads TGTGCCAGCAGCTTAGGAGAGAGTAGCGGGGTAGGAAATGAGCAGTTCTTC.

This clone came up once. The V gene is TRBV11-2, the J gene TRBJ2-5; 7 bases fit TRBD1. CDR1 and CDR2 from the germline V gene are SGHAT and FQNNGV. V lost 3 bases, J lost 4 bases, and 8 bases stayed unmatched. The CDR3 runs 15 residues. In DNA form, the CDR3 reads TGTGCCAGCAGCTTGGGCTTCGGACAGGCAGAGACCCAGTACTTC. As protein: CASSLGFGQAETQYF.